This T cell receptor (beta chain) was found in a study of CD8 T cells in ankylosing spondylitis (dated by TCRdb to 2016 to 2017). With regard to the full study: T cell receptor beta repertoires were profiled in healthy donors and ankylosing spondylitis patients so that disease-linked TCR variants could be found. The whole study cohort included 90 to 120 healthy donors and 20 to 30 ankylosing spondylitis patients. Peripheral blood was sampled, and synovial fluid was also collected from ankylosing spondylitis patients.

About this clonotype itself: This receptor's antigen is unknown. There are no base qualities to consult, and no much larger clone falls within one base.

The paper's findings and limits, for the study overall: Some motif variants had previously been reported in the synovial fluid and blood of reactive arthritis patients, which suggests shared mechanisms of disease initiation. A TCR beta motif made up of several highly homologous amino acid variants appeared to be characteristic of blood from ankylosing spondylitis patients. In peripheral blood, the disease-linked clones were found at relatively low frequencies and had a CD8+ phenotype. According to the report, matched synovial fluid samples from ankylosing spondylitis patients were significantly enriched for the disease-linked clones.

V is pared back by 2 bases and J by 10 bases, with 10 bases lying between the germline termini. Its CDR3 holds 11 amino acids, cysteine through phenylalanine. The CDR3 DNA has 33 bases and is translated from base 1. Sequences SGHRS (CDR1) and YFSETQ (CDR2) are obtained from the germline V gene. This sample was sequenced with an Illumina HiSeq 2500. TCR beta libraries were prepared by quantitative 5'-RACE with molecular barcodes. Per the source publication's procedure: To identify disease-linked TCR variants, a new computational method was used, one built on a probabilistic model of VDJ rearrangement. The public reads were reanalyzed by TCRdb: fastp trimming at Q25, MiXCR alignment, in-frame beta chains only. Entries that share a CDR3 protein sequence are merged under the most common genes and DNA. The V and J calls shown here were made by TCRdb, not taken from the authors' results. The sample table lists 700,000 to 1,000,000 distinct CDR3 sequences, 12% of them with a count of one. Around 0.51% of the sample lies in the top ten.

The chain joins TRBV5-1 to TRBJ2-7; TRBD1 is possibly the D segment (6 matching bases). The TCR was taken from a male donor with ankylosing spondylitis. Sequenced sample: blood, either unsorted or a sorted T cell fraction (not recorded which). For the CDR3, the sequence is CASSLDRLQYF. The DNA is as follows: TGCGCCAGCAGCTTAGACAGGTTACAGTACTTC.